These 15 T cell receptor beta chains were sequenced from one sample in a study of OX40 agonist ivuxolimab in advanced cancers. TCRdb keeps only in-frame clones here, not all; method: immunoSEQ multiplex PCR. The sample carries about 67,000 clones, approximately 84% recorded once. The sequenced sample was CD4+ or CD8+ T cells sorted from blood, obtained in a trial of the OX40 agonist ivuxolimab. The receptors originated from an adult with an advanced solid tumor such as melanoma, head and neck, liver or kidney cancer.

DNA for the CDR3: TGTGCCAGCAGTGAAGCAGGGGCTGGTGGAAACACCATATATTTT. Translated: CASSEAGAGGNTIYF. The chain is built from TRBV2 and TRBJ1-3, with D possibly being TRBD1 (5 bases). The CDR3 contains 15 residues. Trimming removed 0 bases from V and 3 bases from J, with 9 bases in between. Germline-derived CDR1 and CDR2 are SNHLY and FYNNEI.

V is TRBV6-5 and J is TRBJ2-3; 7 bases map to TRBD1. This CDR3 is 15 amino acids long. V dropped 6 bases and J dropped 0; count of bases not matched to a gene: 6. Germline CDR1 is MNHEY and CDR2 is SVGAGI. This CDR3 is CASSGTEGSTDTQYF. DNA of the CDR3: TGTGCCAGCAGCGGGACAGAGGGGAGCACAGATACGCAGTATTTT.

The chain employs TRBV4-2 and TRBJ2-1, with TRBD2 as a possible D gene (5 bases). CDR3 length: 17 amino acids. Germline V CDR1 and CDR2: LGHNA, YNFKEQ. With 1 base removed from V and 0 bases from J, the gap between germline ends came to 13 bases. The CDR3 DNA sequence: TGTGCCAGCAGCCAAGGATCGGGAAGGAGCTCCTACAATGAGCAGTTCTTC. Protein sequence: CASSQGSGRSSYNEQFF.

CDR3 in amino acids: CASSLAGGRTGELFF. CDR3 bases: TGTGCCAGCAGCTTAGCGGGGGGTCGCACCGGGGAGCTGTTTTTT. V is TRBV7-3 and J is TRBJ2-2; 8 bases line up with TRBD2. The germline V gene has CDR1 SGHTA and CDR2 FQGTGA. CDR3 size: 15 residues. With V trimmed by 2 bases and J by 4 bases, 3 bases remained unmatched.

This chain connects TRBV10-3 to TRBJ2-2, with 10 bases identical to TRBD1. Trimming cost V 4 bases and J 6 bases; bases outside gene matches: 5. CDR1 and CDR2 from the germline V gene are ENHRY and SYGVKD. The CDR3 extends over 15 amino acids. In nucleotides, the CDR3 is TGTGCCATCAGTGGACAGGGGGCGTCGGCCGGGGAGCTGTTTTTT. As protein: CAISGQGASAGELFF.

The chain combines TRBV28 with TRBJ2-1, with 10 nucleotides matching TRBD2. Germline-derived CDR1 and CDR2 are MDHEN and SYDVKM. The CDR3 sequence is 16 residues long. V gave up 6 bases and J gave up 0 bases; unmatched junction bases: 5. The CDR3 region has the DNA TGTGCCAGCAGCGAATTAGCGGGAGGCTCCTACAATGAGCAGTTCTTC. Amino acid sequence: CASSELAGGSYNEQFF.

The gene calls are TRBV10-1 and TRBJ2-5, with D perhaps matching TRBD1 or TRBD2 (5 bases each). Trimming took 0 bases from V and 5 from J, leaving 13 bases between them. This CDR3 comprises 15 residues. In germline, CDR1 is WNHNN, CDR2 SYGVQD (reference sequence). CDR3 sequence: CASSESLGVGETQYF. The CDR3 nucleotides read TGCGCCAGCAGTGAGTCGTTGGGGGTCGGGGAGACCCAGTACTTC.

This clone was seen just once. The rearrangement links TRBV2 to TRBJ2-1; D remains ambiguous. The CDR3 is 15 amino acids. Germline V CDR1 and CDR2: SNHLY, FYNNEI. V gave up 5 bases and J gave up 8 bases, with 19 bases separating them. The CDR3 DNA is TGTGCCAGCAGTCCTCCTCCGGGCCAACGGGATGAGCAGTTCTTC. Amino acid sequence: CASSPPPGQRDEQFF.

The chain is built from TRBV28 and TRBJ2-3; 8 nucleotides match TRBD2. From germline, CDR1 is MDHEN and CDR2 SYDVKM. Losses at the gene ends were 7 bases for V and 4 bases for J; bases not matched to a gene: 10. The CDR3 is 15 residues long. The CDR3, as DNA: TGTGCCAGCAAACTCGGGAGGGGGGGATCAGATACGCAGTATTTT. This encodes CASKLGRGGSDTQYF.

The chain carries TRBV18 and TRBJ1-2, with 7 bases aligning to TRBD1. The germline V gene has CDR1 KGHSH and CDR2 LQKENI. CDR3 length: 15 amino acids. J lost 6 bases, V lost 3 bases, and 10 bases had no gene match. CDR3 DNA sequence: TGTGCCAGCTCACCCCAGACAGGGAGTGCTGATGGCTACACCTTC. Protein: CASSPQTGSADGYTF.

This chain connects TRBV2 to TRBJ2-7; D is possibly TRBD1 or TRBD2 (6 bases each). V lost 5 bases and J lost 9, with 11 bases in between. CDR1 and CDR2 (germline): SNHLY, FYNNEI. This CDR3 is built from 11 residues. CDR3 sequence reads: CASSRGLGQYF. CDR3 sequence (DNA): TGTGCCAGCAGTCGGGGGCTGGGGCAGTACTTC.

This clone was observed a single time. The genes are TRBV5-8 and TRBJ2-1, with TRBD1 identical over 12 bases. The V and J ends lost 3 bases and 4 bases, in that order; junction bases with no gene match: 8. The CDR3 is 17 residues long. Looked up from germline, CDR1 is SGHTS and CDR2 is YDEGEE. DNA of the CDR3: TGTGCCAGCAGCTCGGGGACAGGGGGCGGTTTGTACAATGAGCAGTTCTTC. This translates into CASSSGTGGGLYNEQFF.

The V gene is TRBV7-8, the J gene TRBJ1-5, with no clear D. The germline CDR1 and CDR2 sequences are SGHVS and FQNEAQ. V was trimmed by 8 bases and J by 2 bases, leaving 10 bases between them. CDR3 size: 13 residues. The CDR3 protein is CASGPFGNQPQHF. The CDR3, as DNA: TGTGCCAGCGGCCCCTTTGGCAATCAGCCCCAGCATTTT. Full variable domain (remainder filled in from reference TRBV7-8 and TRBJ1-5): GAGVSQSPRYKVAKRGQDVALRCDPISGHVSLFWYQQALGQGPEFLTYFQNEAQLDKSGLPSDRFFAERPEGSVSTLKIQRTQQEDSAVYLCASGPFGNQPQHFGDGTRLSIL.

CDR3 region: CASSDPRLAVNTGELFF. The CDR3 DNA follows: TGTGCCAGCTCTGACCCCCGACTAGCGGTGAACACCGGGGAGCTGTTTTTT. This chain uses TRBV18 with TRBJ2-2; TRBD2 matches at 9 bases. The J segment lost 1 base and the V segment lost 6 bases, leaving 9 bases of the junction unmatched. CDR1 KGHSH and CDR2 LQKENI come from the germline V gene. This CDR3 spans 17 amino acids.

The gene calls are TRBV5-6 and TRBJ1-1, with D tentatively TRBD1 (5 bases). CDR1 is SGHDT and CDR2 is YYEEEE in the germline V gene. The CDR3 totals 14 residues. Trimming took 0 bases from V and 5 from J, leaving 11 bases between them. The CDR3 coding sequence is TGTGCCAGCAGCTTGGGACAGCGGGGGACTGAAGCTTTCTTT. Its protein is CASSLGQRGTEAFF.